Listed below are T cell receptor beta chains from one sample, sequenced in a study of OX40 agonist ivuxolimab in advanced cancers. Here immunoSEQ multiplex PCR was the method, and the copy in TCRdb shows in-frame clones only, minus some. The data hold around 84,000 clones, with 75% to 95% observed a single time. The sample was CD4+ or CD8+ T cells sorted from blood, taken in a trial of the OX40 agonist ivuxolimab. The source of these receptors is an adult with an advanced solid tumor such as melanoma, head and neck, liver or kidney cancer. Both conserved end residues are trimmed from each CDR3. Expanded clones get a size class; other rows say once, few or many, or leave the size out.

clone_size: -
j_call: TRBJ2-5
v_call: TRBV11-3
cdr3_aa: ASRGGETQY

clone_size: once
j_call: TRBJ1-4
v_call: TRBV11-3
cdr3_aa: ASSLGAATNEKLF

clone_size: -
j_call: TRBJ2-1
v_call: TRBV5-1
cdr3_aa: ASSSGGGSYNEQF

clone_size: -
j_call: TRBJ2-3
v_call: TRBV5-1
cdr3_aa: ASNPGRGGGADTQY

clone_size: -
j_call: TRBJ2-7
v_call: TRBV28
cdr3_aa: ASITNPFAGTGSYEQY

clone_size: -
j_call: TRBJ2-1
v_call: TRBV25-1
cdr3_aa: ASSGLAGEQNNEQF

clone_size: -
j_call: TRBJ2-3
v_call: TRBV5-1
cdr3_aa: ASSYPGQGATDTQY

clone_size: -
j_call: TRBJ2-3
v_call: TRBV6-6
cdr3_aa: ATRGPDTQY

clone_size: -
j_call: TRBJ2-2
v_call: TRBV5-7
cdr3_aa: ASSLAGVNTGELF

clone_size: few
j_call: TRBJ1-2
v_call: TRBV21-1
cdr3_aa: ASSTRQDYGYT

clone_size: -
j_call: TRBJ2-7
v_call: TRBV28
cdr3_aa: ASSPQGLYEQY

clone_size: -
j_call: TRBJ2-5
v_call: TRBV5-1
cdr3_aa: ASSLVIGETQY

clone_size: -
j_call: TRBJ2-2
v_call: TRBV4-1
cdr3_aa: ASSQGNRARGTGELF

clone_size: -
j_call: TRBJ2-1
v_call: TRBV29-1
cdr3_aa: SGLGVREQF

clone_size: -
j_call: TRBJ2-5
v_call: TRBV7-9
cdr3_aa: ASSSGLAVRETQY

clone_size: once
j_call: TRBJ1-2
v_call: TRBV10-3
cdr3_aa: AISELSGGDGYT